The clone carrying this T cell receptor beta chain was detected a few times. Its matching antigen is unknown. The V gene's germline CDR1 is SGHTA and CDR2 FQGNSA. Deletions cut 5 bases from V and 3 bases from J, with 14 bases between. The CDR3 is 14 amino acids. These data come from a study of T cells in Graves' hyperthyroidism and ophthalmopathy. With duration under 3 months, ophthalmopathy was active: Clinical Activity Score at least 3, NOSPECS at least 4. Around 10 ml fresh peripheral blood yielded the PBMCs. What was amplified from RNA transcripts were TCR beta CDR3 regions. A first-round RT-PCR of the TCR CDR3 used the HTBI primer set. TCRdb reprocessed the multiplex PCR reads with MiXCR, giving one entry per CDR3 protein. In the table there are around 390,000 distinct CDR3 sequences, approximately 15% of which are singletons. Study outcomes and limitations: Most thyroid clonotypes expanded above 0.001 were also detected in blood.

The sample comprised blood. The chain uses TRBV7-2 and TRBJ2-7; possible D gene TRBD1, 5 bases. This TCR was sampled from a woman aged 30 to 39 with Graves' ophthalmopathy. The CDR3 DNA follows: TGTGCCAGCAGCCGTTTGGGGCAGGACTACGAGCAGTACTTC. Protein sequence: CASSRLGQDYEQYF.